This entry lists 32 T cell receptor beta chains sequenced from one sample in a study of T cell repertoires in cytomegalovirus infection. A single record per CDR3 protein comes from TCRdb applying MiXCR to the reads. The sample holds some 230,000 distinct CDR3 sequences, 22% seen once. Specimen: CD8+ T cells from PBMCs. Receptors were obtained from a human donor in good health (CMV status not recorded). Some clones in this sample may be carry-over from other donors' samples.

This chain links TRBV28 with TRBJ2-7; the D gene is possibly TRBD1 (6 bases). The V and J ends lost 2 bases and 0 bases respectively, with 17 bases between them. Germline loops: CDR1 MDHEN, CDR2 SYDVKM. The CDR3 consists of 17 residues. The CDR3 coding sequence is TGTGCCAGCAGTTTACCCCTTCGAACAGGGAACTCCTACGAGCAGTACTTC. Encoded protein: CASSLPLRTGNSYEQYF.

The chain links TRBV18 to TRBJ2-3; 12 nucleotides agree with TRBD2. Germline V gene lookup returns CDR1 KGHSH and CDR2 LQKENI. The ends lost 1 base at V and 7 bases at J; junction bases unmatched: 6. The CDR3 has 16 residues. The CDR3: CASSPLLAGGEYTQYF. CDR3 sequence (DNA): TGTGCCAGCTCACCACTACTAGCGGGGGGAGAGTATACGCAGTATTTT. Together with reference TRBV18 and TRBJ2-3, the CDR3 gives the full variable domain: NAGVMQNPRHLVRRRGQEARLRCSPMKGHSHVYWYRQLPEEGLKFMVYLQKENIIDESGMPKERFSAEFPKEGPSILRIQQVVRGDSAAYFCASSPLLAGGEYTQYFGPGTRLTVL.

This clonotype was counted ten times or more. The chain carries TRBV7-6 and TRBJ2-7; tentatively, D is TRBD2 (5 bases). The CDR3 consists of 12 residues. In germline, CDR1 is SGHVS, CDR2 FNYEAQ. V shed 5 bases and J shed 6 bases, with 11 bases lying between them. Here the CDR3 DNA reads TGTGCCAGCAGCCCACCACGGGGCGAGCAGTACTTC. This translates into CASSPPRGEQYF.

This clonotype has a handful of counts. This chain links TRBV7-2 with TRBJ2-1; 7 bases line up with TRBD2. The CDR3 extends over 14 amino acids. V dropped 6 bases and J dropped 7; count of bases not matched to a gene: 9. Germline CDR1 is SGHTA and CDR2 is FQGNSA. The DNA for the CDR3 is TGTGCCAGCAGACCGTCGGGACTACGGAATGAGCAGTTCTTC. Translation gives CASRPSGLRNEQFF.

This clonotype was picked up a small number of times. V is TRBV27 and J is TRBJ1-2, with a weak D call TRBD1 (5 bases). Germline CDR1 is MNHEY and CDR2 is SMNVEV (reference sequence). V was shortened by 4 bases and J by 8 bases, with 17 bases between the two germline ends. CDR3 size: 14 residues. The CDR3 loop reads CASSSTGGKEGYTF. The CDR3 DNA is TGTGCCAGCAGTTCCACCGGGGGGAAGGAAGGCTACACCTTC.

This clonotype has a count of ten or more. The rearrangement links TRBV28 to TRBJ2-3; D gene uncertain. This CDR3 has 13 amino acids. Germline V gives CDR1 MDHEN, CDR2 SYDVKM. Deletions cut 4 bases from V and 2 bases from J, with 7 bases between. This chain's CDR3 is CASSSQPTDTQYF. The CDR3 DNA reads TGTGCCAGCAGTTCACAGCCCACAGATACGCAGTATTTT.

Written as DNA, the CDR3 is TGTGCCAGCAGTCCACGTATCCTTTGGGGGGAGCAGTACTTC. Its protein is CASSPRILWGEQYF. This chain joins TRBV28 and TRBJ2-7; D assignment may be TRBD1 or TRBD2 (5 bases each). Trimming shortened V by 5 bases and J by 7 bases, and 18 bases separated the two germline ends. The CDR3 sequence is 14 residues long. Germline CDR1 is MDHEN and CDR2 is SYDVKM.

This sequence joins TRBV9 and TRBJ2-1; TRBD2 matches at 9 bases. V shed 3 bases and J 7 bases; nucleotides not matched to a gene: 8. CDR1 SGDLS and CDR2 YYNGEE come from the germline V gene. The CDR3 length is 15 residues. The CDR3 spells CASSALAGVRNEQFF. CDR3 nucleotide sequence: TGTGCCAGCAGCGCACTAGCGGGTGTCCGGAATGAGCAGTTCTTC.

A remark on this clonotype: This may stem from a read error, because a much larger clone lies one nucleotide away. The V call is TRBV7-9, the J call TRBJ2-7; 13 nucleotides line up with TRBD2. Germline V gives CDR1 SEHNR, CDR2 FQNEAQ (reference sequence). The CDR3 is 15 residues long. V shed 4 bases, J shed 4 bases, and the junction held 4 bases outside the gene matches. The DNA for the CDR3 is TGTGCCAGCAGCTCGAAGACTAGCGGGGGGTACGAGCAGTACTTC. Protein: CASSSKTSGGYEQYF.

The chain combines TRBV7-9 with TRBJ1-6; D unclear. The length of the CDR3 is 14 residues. Germline lookup yields CDR1 SEHNR and CDR2 FQNEAQ (reference sequence). Trimming took off 5 bases at V and 4 bases at J, with 9 bases between the two ends. Here the CDR3 DNA reads TGTGCCAGCAGCCCCTTGGGTTATAATTCACCCCTCCACTTT. Amino acids: CASSPLGYNSPLHF.

This clonotype was detected a few times. CDR3 in amino acids: CASSQGDGWHQPQHF. DNA for the CDR3: TGCGCCAGCAGCCAAGGAGACGGGTGGCATCAGCCCCAGCATTTT. This sequence joins TRBV4-1 and TRBJ1-5; D is unresolved. The CDR3 has 15 residues. Per germline, CDR1 MGHRA and CDR2 YSYEKL. V was trimmed by 1 base and J by 5 bases, leaving 12 bases between them.

This clonotype was counted ten times or more. The gene calls are TRBV12-3 or TRBV12-4 and TRBJ2-2; no firm D call. CDR3 length: 19 amino acids. The V end was cut by 0 bases, the J end by 0 bases, with 17 bases between. CDR3: CASSLAPALGFANTGELFF. In nucleotides, the CDR3 is TGTGCCAGCAGTTTAGCGCCGGCCTTGGGGTTCGCGAACACCGGGGAGCTGTTTTTT.

The V gene is TRBV12-3 or TRBV12-4, the J gene TRBJ2-1, with no clear D. Trimming stripped 6 bases from V and 7 bases from J, with 22 bases between. The CDR3 loop spans 16 amino acids. The CDR3 region is CASSEDVAEVKNEQFF. For the CDR3, the DNA is TGTGCCAGCAGCGAAGACGTGGCGGAAGTTAAAAATGAGCAGTTCTTC.

In this sample, this clonotype turned up many times. The chain recombines TRBV7-6 with TRBJ1-1; D gene ambiguous. Germline V gene lookup returns CDR1 SGHVS and CDR2 FNYEAQ. The CDR3 contains 15 residues. Trimming stripped 0 bases from V and 1 base from J, with 9 bases between. This CDR3 is CASSLAPRQNTEAFF. The CDR3, as DNA: TGTGCCAGCAGCTTAGCGCCCCGGCAGAACACTGAAGCTTTCTTT.

As concerns this clonotype: At one of its ends the junction is not consistent with the germline gene, which may arise from a read error. V is TRBV14 and J is TRBJ2-2; 7 bases line up with TRBD2. Germline CDR1 and CDR2: SGHDN and FVKESK. The CDR3 is made up of 13 amino acids. The CDR3 DNA reads as TGTGCCAGCAGCCAAGCCCAGAGCGGGGAGCTGGTTTTT. This gives the protein CASSQAQSGELVF.

This clonotype was counted between two and nine times. The rearrangement uses TRBV6-2 or TRBV6-3 and TRBJ2-7; perhaps TRBD2 as D (5 bases). Trimming left V 3 bases short and J 6 bases short, with 15 bases between. CDR3 length: 14 amino acids. CDR1 and CDR2 from the germline V gene are MNHEY and SVGEGT. In nucleotides, the CDR3 is TGTGCCAGCAGTTATTTGACACTCAGCGGCGAGCAGTACTTC. Amino acid sequence: CASSYLTLSGEQYF.

The V gene is TRBV20-1, the J gene TRBJ1-2, with a weak D call TRBD1 (5 bases). The CDR3 length is 13 residues. Germline V gives CDR1 DFQATT, CDR2 SNEGSKA (reference sequence). Trimming took off 5 bases at V and 2 bases at J, with 12 bases between the two ends. CDR3 coding DNA: TGCAGTGCTTTGGACAAAACCAACTATGGCTACACCTTC. This gives the protein CSALDKTNYGYTF.

This clonotype occurred many times. This chain uses TRBV12-3 or TRBV12-4 with TRBJ2-5; 16 nucleotides line up with TRBD2. The ends lost 4 bases at V and 5 bases at J; junction bases unmatched: 13. The CDR3 has 19 residues. The CDR3 DNA sequence: TGTGCCAGCAGTTCCCCGGGACTAGCGGGGGGGCCCCTAGGCGAGACCCAGTACTTC. It encodes CASSSPGLAGGPLGETQYF.

This clonotype was counted at least ten times. CDR3 in DNA: TGTGCCAGCAGCTTAGATATCGGGAATCCAGATACGCAGTATTTT. The encoded protein is CASSLDIGNPDTQYF. V usage is TRBV11-1 and J usage is TRBJ2-3; weak D call: TRBD2 (5 bases). V lost 1 base and J lost 4, with 12 bases in between. CDR3 length: 15 amino acids. Per germline, CDR1 SGHAT and CDR2 FQDESV (reference sequence). Supplemented by reference TRBV11-1 and TRBJ2-3, the full variable domain reads EAEVAQSPRYKITEKSQAVAFWCDPISGHATLYWYRQILGQGPELLVQFQDESVVDDSQLPKDRFSAERLKGVDSTLKIQPAELGDSAMYLCASSLDIGNPDTQYFGPGTRLTVL.

This clonotype was detected many times. The chain is built from TRBV7-8 and TRBJ2-5; 11 bases are shared with TRBD2. Per germline, CDR1 SGHVS and CDR2 FQNEAQ. Germline trimming cut 5 bases from V and 7 bases from J; bases unmatched to any gene: 12. The CDR3 contains 16 residues. CDR3 DNA sequence: TGTGCCAGCAGCCCCACGCTAGCGGGGGGTATGGGGACCCAGTACTTC. It specifies CASSPTLAGGMGTQYF.

This clonotype has ten or more counts. This chain connects TRBV11-2 to TRBJ2-7; TRBD2 might be the D (5 bases). The CDR3 extends over 13 amino acids. The germline V and J ends were trimmed by 6 bases and 2 bases, with 11 bases remaining between them. CDR1 is SGHAT, CDR2 FQNNGV, per germline. This CDR3 is CASSFAEAYEQYF. In DNA form, the CDR3 reads TGTGCCAGCAGTTTTGCGGAGGCCTACGAGCAGTACTTC.

This clonotype was recorded many times. The chain combines TRBV7-9 with TRBJ1-1; TRBD1 matches at 7 bases. Germline trimming cut 5 bases from V and 6 bases from J; bases unmatched to any gene: 0. The CDR3 loop spans 11 amino acids. Germline CDR1 is SEHNR and CDR2 is FQNEAQ (reference sequence). The CDR3 sequence is CASSGTAEAFF. The CDR3 DNA reads as TGTGCCAGCAGCGGGACAGCTGAAGCTTTCTTT.

In this sample, this clonotype turned up a few times. The V call is TRBV25-1, the J call TRBJ1-5; D ambiguous. The CDR3 covers 14 residues. The ends were cut back, 2 bases at V and 3 bases at J, with 8 bases in the middle. The germline V gene encodes CDR1 MGHDK and CDR2 SYGVNS. The CDR3 nucleotides are TGTGCCAGCAGTGAACCCCTGATCAATCAGCCCCAGCATTTT. Its translation: CASSEPLINQPQHF.

The V gene is TRBV6-6, the J gene TRBJ2-1; 13 bases agree with TRBD2. V gave up 7 bases and J gave up 8 bases; unmatched junction bases: 14. From germline, CDR1 is MNHNY and CDR2 SVGAGI (reference sequence). The CDR3 sequence is 17 residues long. The CDR3 nucleotides are TGTGCCAGCAACCCCTGGACTAGCGGGGGACCCAGGGATGAGCAGTTCTTC. Its translation is CASNPWTSGGPRDEQFF.

V usage is TRBV6-8 and J usage is TRBJ1-1, with D possibly being TRBD1 (5 bases). The germline gives CDR1 MNHGY, CDR2 SAAAGT. V was clipped by 2 bases and J by 0 bases, with 10 bases between them. CDR3 length: 15 residues. DNA of the CDR3: TGTGCCAGCAGTTACGGTCAGGGTATGAACACTGAAGCTTTCTTT. This encodes CASSYGQGMNTEAFF.

Worth noting for this clonotype: The junction departs from germline at one end; a sequencing error may be responsible. This sequence joins TRBV11-2 and TRBJ2-5, with D unresolved. Germline CDR1 is SGHAT and CDR2 is FQNNGV. There are 13 residues in the CDR3. The CDR3: CASRGPFQETLYF. DNA of the CDR3: TGTGCCAGCAGAGGGCCCTTCCAAGAGACCCTGTACTTC.

This clonotype was detected only a few times. The CDR3 coding sequence is TGCGCCAGCAGCCGTCTCGCGAACACCGGGGAGCTGTTTTTT. This sequence encodes CASSRLANTGELFF. The chain carries TRBV4-1 and TRBJ2-2; D is unresolved. The CDR3 is made up of 14 amino acids. The V end was cut by 4 bases, the J end by 0 bases, with 6 bases between. Germline V gene sequence: CDR1 MGHRA, CDR2 YSYEKL.

V is TRBV2 and J is TRBJ2-3, with 9 bases lining up with TRBD2. The V gene's germline CDR1 is SNHLY and CDR2 FYNNEI. V shed 11 bases, J shed 0 bases, and the junction held 6 bases outside the gene matches. The CDR3 totals 14 residues. This CDR3 reads CACIAGESTDTQYF. CDR3 bases: TGTGCCTGTATAGCGGGGGAGAGCACAGATACGCAGTATTTT.

This chain joins TRBV6-6 and TRBJ1-1; weak D call: TRBD1 (6 bases). V shed 0 bases and J shed 3 bases, with 14 bases lying between them. CDR3 length equals 16 residues. Germline V gene lookup returns CDR1 MNHNY and CDR2 SVGAGI (reference sequence). The CDR3 loop reads CASSYSRGGADTEAFF. The CDR3 region has the DNA TGTGCCAGCAGTTACTCGAGGGGGGGCGCGGACACTGAAGCTTTCTTT.

The chain's CDR3 is CASSAGLGTDTQYF. The CDR3 region has the DNA TGTGCCAGCAGTGCCGGGCTTGGCACAGATACGCAGTATTTT. The J gene is TRBJ2-3, the V gene TRBV25-1; D not certain. Trimming took 4 bases from V and 1 from J, leaving 9 bases between them. The CDR3 extends over 14 amino acids. Germline CDR1 is MGHDK and CDR2 is SYGVNS.

This chain links TRBV6-6 with TRBJ2-5, with 10 bases lining up with TRBD1. Looked up from germline, CDR1 is MNHNY and CDR2 is SVGAGI (reference sequence). V lost 5 bases, J lost 2 bases, and 5 bases stayed unmatched. The CDR3 contains 15 residues. In DNA form, the CDR3 reads TGTGCCAGCAGTCAGGGACAGGGGTGGCAAGAGACCCAGTACTTC. It encodes CASSQGQGWQETQYF.

This rearrangement joins TRBV6-2 or TRBV6-3 to TRBJ2-2; possible D gene TRBD2, 5 bases. Trimming shortened V by 1 base and J by 0 bases, and 6 bases separated the two germline ends. The CDR3 consists of 15 residues. The V gene's germline CDR1 is MNHEY and CDR2 SVGEGT. The CDR3 nucleotides are TGTGCCAGCAGTTACTATAGCGCGAACACCGGGGAGCTGTTTTTT. It translates to CASSYYSANTGELFF.